A selection of T cell receptor beta chains follows, all from one sample in a study of spatial heterogeneity in lung cancer. From the 5' RACE reads, TCRdb called clonotypes with MiXCR, one entry per CDR3 protein. Of around 7,800 distinct CDR3 sequences in the sample, about 9.1% were seen once. The sample here was PBMCs, taken at surgery. The receptor source for this set is a male donor with early-stage non-small cell lung cancer. The CDR3 runs from the conserved cysteine through the conserved F or W. D genes are given only for firm matches.

j_call | v_call | d_call | cdr3_aa
TRBJ2-7 | TRBV7-9 | TRBD2 | CASSPLKRLAGGPEEQYF
TRBJ1-3 | TRBV4-3 | . | CASSPSASSGNTIYF
TRBJ1-1 | TRBV5-1 | . | CASSGQPNTEAFF
TRBJ2-3 | TRBV20-1 | TRBD1 | CSADGTGGADTQYF
TRBJ2-3 | TRBV5-4 | TRBD2 | CASSFSGGRVDTQYF
TRBJ2-1 | TRBV2 | TRBD2 | CAGASGRTNNEQFF
TRBJ2-5 | TRBV5-8 | TRBD1 | CASSLGWDRGQETQYF
TRBJ1-1 | TRBV12-3/TRBV12-4 | . | CASSLAGYRWTEAFF
TRBJ2-1 | TRBV4-1 | . | CASSPKSGPRGLAWEQFF
TRBJ1-5 | TRBV24-1 | . | CATSVSPGKGGNQPQHF
TRBJ2-3 | TRBV30 | TRBD2 | CAWSAGREPDTQYF
TRBJ2-2 | TRBV7-9 | . | CASSLVGELFF
TRBJ2-1 | TRBV5-1 | TRBD2 | CASSTLTSASSYNEQFF
TRBJ2-1 | TRBV11-2 | TRBD2 | CASSFWTSGSSAEQFF
TRBJ2-1 | TRBV5-1 | TRBD1 | CASSPSWDRDPSGRYNEQFF
TRBJ2-7 | TRBV6-2/TRBV6-3 | . | CASSYPDGRKAEQYF
TRBJ2-1 | TRBV6-2/TRBV6-3 | TRBD2 | CASNPGTSGTRQFF
TRBJ2-1 | TRBV12-5 | . | CASGLDNEQFF
TRBJ1-5 | TRBV5-5 | TRBD1 | CASSLAGQGQPQHF
TRBJ2-7 | TRBV19 | . | CASTTTGPPYEQYF
TRBJ2-2 | TRBV6-5 | . | CASRGLNTGELFF
TRBJ2-2 | TRBV7-6 | . | CASSFFSQGILAGELFF
TRBJ2-7 | TRBV28 | . | CASSLPHVYEQYF
TRBJ2-7 | TRBV4-1 | . | CASSQEQSVQLYEQYF
TRBJ2-5 | TRBV24-1 | . | CATSDLLAGKETQYF
TRBJ2-7 | TRBV20-1 | TRBD2 | CSAISGTSGYEQYF
TRBJ2-4 | TRBV12-3/TRBV12-4 | . | CASSLKTSANIQYF
TRBJ2-2 | TRBV7-3 | . | CASSRDSRTTNTGELFF
TRBJ2-2 | TRBV12-3/TRBV12-4 | TRBD1 | CASSLRRQGVAPTATGELFF
TRBJ2-1 | TRBV7-9 | . | CASSRTRSYNEQFF
TRBJ1-2 | TRBV27 | TRBD1 | CASSTNLGQGKGYGYTF
TRBJ1-1 | TRBV7-9 | . | CASSYKDTEAFF
TRBJ1-1 | TRBV5-1 | . | CASSLGPGVGTEAFF
TRBJ2-1 | TRBV2 | . | CASSVDRGNEQFF
TRBJ1-3 | TRBV5-1 | TRBD1 | CASSQGAGGNTIYF
TRBJ2-3 | TRBV6-2/TRBV6-3 | . | CASSYGHSSTDTQYF
TRBJ2-2 | TRBV28 | . | CASSFQVFTGELFF
TRBJ2-3 | TRBV3-1 | TRBD2 | CASSSLLGGGHTDTQYF
TRBJ1-1 | TRBV12-3/TRBV12-4 | . | CASSSQVVTEAFF
TRBJ2-3 | TRBV6-6 | . | CASSLLPSRTDTQYF
TRBJ2-2 | TRBV6-6 | TRBD2 | CASSYSLAGDSRGELFF
TRBJ2-5 | TRBV6-5 | TRBD2 | CASIPSGTETQYF
TRBJ2-7 | TRBV6-2/TRBV6-3 | TRBD2 | CASGAGVGDEQYF
TRBJ2-3 | TRBV11-2 | . | CASSSDQGTQYF
TRBJ2-5 | TRBV6-2/TRBV6-3 | . | CASSYSETQYF
TRBJ2-4 | TRBV20-1 | . | CSARDLGVEAKNIQYF
TRBJ2-5 | TRBV2 | . | CASKSWGDLYQETQYF
TRBJ2-2 | TRBV7-9 | TRBD2 | CASSLVASGNTGELFF
TRBJ1-3 | TRBV29-1 | . | CSVPQESSGNTIYF
TRBJ2-1 | TRBV20-1 | TRBD1 | CSASATGGIDEQFF
TRBJ2-1 | TRBV9 | TRBD2 | CASSEAGLNNEQFF
TRBJ2-1 | TRBV18 | . | CASSPLAEDEQFF
TRBJ1-2 | TRBV6-5 | . | CASKGRTEGYTF
TRBJ2-1 | TRBV5-1 | TRBD2 | CASRLAGVSYNEQFF